Listed below are T cell receptor beta chains from one sample, sequenced in a study of identical twins. TCRdb reprocessed the 5' RACE reads via MiXCR and lists one record per CDR3 protein. The profile covers about 700,000 distinct CDR3 sequences, with around 8.3% appearing a single time and approximately 0.96% taken by the ten largest. These records were also assigned to another study, of yellow fever vaccine responses in identical twins.

Sequencing was done on a sample of PBMCs. Every receptor here comes from a young woman in good health. Each CDR3 is given with its conserved first and last residue. The order of the fields is CDR3 protein, CDR3 DNA, clone size, D gene, V gene, J gene. The D gene is left open where the match is weak. Some rows have no size entry. The others give once, few or many, or a class for an expanded clone.

CASSRAPFSTDTQYF	TGCGCCAGCAGCCGGGCACCCTTCAGCACAGATACGCAGTATTTT	few	NA	TRBV5-1	TRBJ2-3
CSAFRPLSDTQYF	TGCAGTGCCTTTAGGCCCCTGTCAGATACGCAGTATTTT	NA	NA	TRBV20-1	TRBJ2-3
CSAGPGLAGYNEQFF	TGCAGTGCTGGGCCGGGACTAGCGGGGTACAATGAGCAGTTCTTC	NA	TRBD2	TRBV20-1	TRBJ2-1
CASSQLGGSTGELFF	TGCGCCAGCAGCCAATTAGGGGGCAGCACCGGGGAGCTGTTTTTT	NA	TRBD1	TRBV4-1	TRBJ2-2
CASSQWSSSYNEQFF	TGTGCCAGCAGCCAATGGTCGAGCTCCTACAATGAGCAGTTCTTC	many	NA	TRBV14	TRBJ2-1
CASNPGFSYEQYF	TGTGCCAGCAATCCCGGGTTTAGCTACGAGCAGTACTTC	NA	NA	TRBV6-1	TRBJ2-7
CASSPARPFGQETQYF	TGTGCCAGCAGCCCAGCGCGGCCATTCGGCCAAGAGACCCAGTACTTC	few	NA	TRBV5-5	TRBJ2-5
CATSVMSYNSPLHF	TGTGCCACCAGTGTTATGTCCTATAATTCACCCCTCCACTTT	few	NA	TRBV15	TRBJ1-6
CASSLPGLHFQETQYF	TGTGCCAGCAGCCTCCCGGGGCTCCACTTCCAAGAGACCCAGTACTTC	many	NA	TRBV7-9	TRBJ2-5
CAWSVGTGTGELFF	TGTGCCTGGAGTGTCGGGACAGGGACCGGGGAGCTGTTTTTT	NA	TRBD1	TRBV30	TRBJ2-2
CASSQDRRIF	TGTGCCAGCAGCCAAGATAGGAGGATCTTC	few	NA	TRBV3-1	TRBJ2-1
CASSYKQGNTEAFF	TGTGCCAGCAGCTACAAACAGGGGAACACTGAAGCTTTCTTT	few	NA	TRBV7-9	TRBJ1-1
CASSFRSGGITDTQYF	TGTGCCAGCAGCTTCCGTAGCGGGGGCATCACAGATACGCAGTATTTT	few	TRBD2	TRBV7-6	TRBJ2-3
CSARDIQAGNSPLHF	TGCAGTGCTAGAGATATCCAGGCTGGGAATTCACCCCTCCACTTT	NA	NA	TRBV20-1	TRBJ1-6
CASGTGTGNTGELFF	TGTGCCTCCGGGACCGGGACAGGGAACACCGGGGAGCTGTTTTTT	few	TRBD1	TRBV24-1	TRBJ2-2
CASTPRGLETQYF	TGTGCCAGCACCCCGAGGGGACTAGAGACCCAGTACTTC	NA	NA	TRBV6-2/TRBV6-3	TRBJ2-5